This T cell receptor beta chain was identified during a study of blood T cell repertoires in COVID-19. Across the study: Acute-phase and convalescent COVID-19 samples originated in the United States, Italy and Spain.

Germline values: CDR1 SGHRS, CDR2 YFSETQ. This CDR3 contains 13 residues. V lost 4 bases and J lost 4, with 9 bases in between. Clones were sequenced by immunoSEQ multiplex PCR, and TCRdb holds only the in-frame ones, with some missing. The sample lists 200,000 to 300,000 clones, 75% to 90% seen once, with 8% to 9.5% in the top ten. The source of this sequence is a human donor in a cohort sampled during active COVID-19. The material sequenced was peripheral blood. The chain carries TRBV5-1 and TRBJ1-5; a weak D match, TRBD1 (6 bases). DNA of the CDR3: TGCGCCAGCAGCCCACAGGGAAATCAGCCCCAGCATTTT. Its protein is CASSPQGNQPQHF. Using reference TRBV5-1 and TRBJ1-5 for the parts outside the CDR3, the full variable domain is KAGVTQTPRYLIKTRGQQVTLSCSPISGHRSVSWYQQTPGQGLQFLFEYFSETQRNKGNFPGRFSGRQFSNSRSEMNVSTLELGDSALYLCASSPQGNQPQHFGDGTRLSIL.